Sequencing of this T cell receptor beta chain was carried out in a study of post-analysis software for immune sequencing data. Whole-study results and caveats: Relative to controls, patients had a few TRBV segments at higher frequency, with TRBV5-6, TRBV5-1 and TRBV20-1 among these.

In its sample, this clonotype was seen a few times. Antigen specificity is unknown. The CDR3 totals 17 residues. V shed 1 base, J shed 3 bases, and the junction held 9 bases outside the gene matches. The germline V gene encodes CDR1 KGHSH and CDR2 LQKENI. cDNA libraries of TCR beta carried unique molecular identifiers. One entry per CDR3 protein results from TCRdb running MiXCR on the PCR reads. The table has roughly 800,000 distinct CDR3 sequences, 53% seen once. Sequencing was performed on blood. This sequence originates from a girl aged 5-17 years with multiple sclerosis. This chain joins TRBV18 and TRBJ2-7, with TRBD1 matching over 10 bases. CDR3 region: CASSPQLIRTGGYEQYF. The CDR3 DNA is TGTGCCAGCTCACCACAACTAATCAGGACAGGGGGCTACGAGCAGTACTTC.